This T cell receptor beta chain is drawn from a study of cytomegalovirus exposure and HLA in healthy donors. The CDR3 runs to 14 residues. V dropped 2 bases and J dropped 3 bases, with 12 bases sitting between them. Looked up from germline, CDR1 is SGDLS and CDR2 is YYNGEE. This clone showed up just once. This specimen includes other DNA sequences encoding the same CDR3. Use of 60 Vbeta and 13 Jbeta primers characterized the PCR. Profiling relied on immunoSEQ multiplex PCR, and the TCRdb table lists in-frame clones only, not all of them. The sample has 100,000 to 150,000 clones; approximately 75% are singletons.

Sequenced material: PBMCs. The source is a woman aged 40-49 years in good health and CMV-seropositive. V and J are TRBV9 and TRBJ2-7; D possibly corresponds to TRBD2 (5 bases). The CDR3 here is CASSVGLAGYEQYF. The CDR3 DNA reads TGTGCCAGCAGCGTCGGTCTAGCCGGCTACGAGCAGTACTTC.